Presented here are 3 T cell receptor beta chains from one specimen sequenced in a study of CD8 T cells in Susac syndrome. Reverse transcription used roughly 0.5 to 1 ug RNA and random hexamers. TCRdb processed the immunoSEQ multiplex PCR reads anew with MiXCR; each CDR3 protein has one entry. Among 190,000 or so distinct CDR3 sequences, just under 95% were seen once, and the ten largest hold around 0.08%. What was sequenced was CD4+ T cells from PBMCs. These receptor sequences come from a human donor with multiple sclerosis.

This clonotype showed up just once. This CDR3 reads CASSQTSGGAAGELFF. The CDR3 coding sequence is TGTGCCAGCAGCCAAACTAGCGGGGGGGCCGCCGGGGAGCTGTTTTTT. This rearrangement joins TRBV3-1 to TRBJ2-2; 13 positions match TRBD2. Trimming cost V 2 bases and J 6 bases; bases outside gene matches: 3. This CDR3 region has 16 residues. Per germline, CDR1 LGHDT and CDR2 YNNKEL (reference sequence).

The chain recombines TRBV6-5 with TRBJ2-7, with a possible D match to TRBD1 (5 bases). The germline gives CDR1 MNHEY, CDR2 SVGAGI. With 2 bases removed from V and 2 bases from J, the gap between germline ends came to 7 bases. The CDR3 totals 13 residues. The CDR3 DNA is TGTGCCAGCAGTTACCGACAGCCCTACGAGCAGTACTTC. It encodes CASSYRQPYEQYF.

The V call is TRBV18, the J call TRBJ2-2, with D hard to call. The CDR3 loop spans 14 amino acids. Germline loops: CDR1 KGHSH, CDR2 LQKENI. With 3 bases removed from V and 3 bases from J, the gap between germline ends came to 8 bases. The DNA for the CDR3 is TGTGCCAGCTCACCCAATCCGGACACCGGGGAGCTGTTTTTT. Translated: CASSPNPDTGELFF.